This entry features one TCR beta chain sequence. The antigen remains undetermined. The CDR3 has 15 residues. Trimming left V 5 bases short and J 0 bases short, with 13 bases between. CDR1 is SGHRS, CDR2 YFSETQ, per germline. These data come from a study of shared clonotypes between healthy human individuals. Profiled with immunoSEQ multiplex PCR; TCRdb holds only in-frame clones, not every one. The table has 740,000 or so clones, 55% to 85% seen once. Study findings and constraints: Around 5% of naive CD4 clonotypes were common to a few donors.

Within Nashville, Tennessee resided all donors, each a Caucasian adult. The gene calls are TRBV5-1 and TRBJ2-3; D assignment may be TRBD1 or TRBD2 (5 bases each). The sequencing sample was made of memory CD4+ T cells sorted from blood. The subset was: CD45RA-negative fraction. This receptor was obtained from a woman aged 25 to 39 in good health. This chain's CDR3 is CASRTGPLSTDTQYF. CDR3 nucleotides: TGCGCCAGCAGAACGGGACCACTCAGCACAGATACGCAGTATTTT.